The 25 T cell receptor beta chains in this list originate from one sample, sequenced in a study of beta chain features in type 1 diabetes. Findings and caveats of the study: A moderate, significant TCRB CDR3 shortening appeared in type 1 diabetes across four CD4+ subsets.

Reverse transcribing all isolated RNA meant expressed TCRB transcripts were sequenced. The protocol was immunoSEQ multiplex PCR, while the TCRdb copy is restricted to in-frame clones and leaves out a portion. The top ten clones hold roughly 0.46% of a sample with approximately 170,000 clones, almost 8% of them seen once. Their antigen targets remain unknown. The sequenced material came from central memory CD4+ T cells from blood. These receptors came from a man aged 18 to 29 with type 1 diabetes.

This clone was observed a few times. V is TRBV28 and J is TRBJ1-2; TRBD1 matches at 9 bases. The CDR3 has 15 residues. Trimming cost V 6 bases and J 0 bases; bases outside gene matches: 5. Germline CDR1 MDHEN, CDR2 SYDVKM. The CDR3 DNA follows: TGTGCCAGCAGCCCGGGACAGGGATCTAACTATGGCTACACCTTC. Translating gives CASSPGQGSNYGYTF.

This clone was counted ten times or more. This chain uses TRBV30 with TRBJ2-1, with 10 bases aligning to TRBD2. Trimming removed 3 bases from V and 7 bases from J; junction bases left unmatched: 6. The CDR3 runs 14 residues. Germline V gives CDR1 GTSNPN, CDR2 SVGIG (reference sequence). The CDR3 DNA reads TGTGCCTGGAGCCGGGGACTAGCGATGAATGAGCAGTTCTTC. Translation: CAWSRGLAMNEQFF. Together with reference TRBV30 and TRBJ2-1, the CDR3 gives the full variable domain: SQTIHQWPATLVQPVGSPLSLECTVEGTSNPNLYWYRQAAGRGLQLLFYSVGIGQISSEVPQNLSASRPQDRQFILSSKKLLLSDSGFYLCAWSRGLAMNEQFFGPGTRLTVL.

The chain carries TRBV5-1 and TRBJ1-1; tentatively, D is TRBD1 (6 bases). Per the germline V gene, CDR1 is SGHRS and CDR2 is YFSETQ. The V and J ends lost 6 bases and 1 base respectively, with 10 bases between them. This CDR3 contains 13 residues. The CDR3 DNA reads as TGCGCCAGCAAACGGGACACGAACACTGAAGCTTTCTTT. Its translation: CASKRDTNTEAFF.

This clone was counted only a few times. The chain carries TRBV2 and TRBJ1-2; 7 bases line up with TRBD1. The J segment lost 4 bases and the V segment lost 10 bases, leaving 9 bases of the junction unmatched. The CDR3 contains 13 residues. Germline CDR1 SNHLY, CDR2 FYNNEI. CDR3 nucleotide sequence: TGTGCCACCGGACAGGAGGCGAGCTATGGCTACACCTTC. Residues: CATGQEASYGYTF.

This rearrangement joins TRBV9 to TRBJ2-2, with D possibly TRBD2 on 5 matching bases. V was pared by 4 bases and J by 5 bases, with 15 bases between. CDR3 size: 15 residues. CDR1 and CDR2 from the germline V gene are SGDLS and YYNGEE. CDR3: CASSLTNRGTGELFF. The DNA for the CDR3 is TGTGCCAGCAGCTTAACTAATCGAGGGACCGGGGAGCTGTTTTTT. Variable domain in full (rest from reference TRBV9 and TRBJ2-2): DSGVTQTPKHLITATGQRVTLRCSPRSGDLSVYWYQQSLDQGLQFLIQYYNGEERAKGNILERFSAQQFPDLHSELNLSSLELGDSALYFCASSLTNRGTGELFFGEGSRLTVL.

The sample holds a few counts of this clone. The chain joins TRBV7-2 to TRBJ2-5; 11 bases are a match to TRBD2. The germline V gene has CDR1 SGHTA and CDR2 FQGNSA. V lost 3 bases, J lost 4 bases, and 10 bases stayed unmatched. The CDR3 length is 17 residues. CDR3 loop: CASSFSLAGGRPETQYF. CDR3 sequence (DNA): TGTGCCAGCAGCTTCTCTCTAGCGGGAGGTCGGCCAGAGACCCAGTACTTC.

This clone was recorded a few times. The V and J genes are TRBV7-8 and TRBJ1-6, with D tentatively TRBD1 (5 bases). CDR3 length equals 15 residues. Germline CDR1 reads SGHVS; CDR2 reads FQNEAQ. Trimming removed 1 base at V and 5 bases at J, with 9 bases between. The CDR3: CASSLESGHNSPLHF. The CDR3 bases are TGTGCCAGCAGCTTAGAATCAGGGCATAATTCACCCCTCCACTTT.

The table lists this clone with a few counts. The V call is TRBV5-1, the J call TRBJ2-2, with 10 bases lining up with TRBD1. This CDR3 comprises 15 residues. From germline, CDR1 is SGHRS and CDR2 YFSETQ. V shed 5 bases, J shed 5 bases, and the junction held 6 bases outside the gene matches. CDR3 DNA sequence: TGCGCCAGCAGTGGGGGACAGGGGTTAACCGGGGAGCTGTTTTTT. It translates to CASSGGQGLTGELFF.

This clone was seen more than once but under ten times. This chain links TRBV5-6 with TRBJ2-7; TRBD2 aligns across 7 bases. J lost 7 bases, V lost 4 bases, and 20 bases had no gene match. CDR3 length: 17 amino acids. The germline V gene has CDR1 SGHDT and CDR2 YYEEEE. The CDR3 nucleotides read TGTGCCAGCAGCCGCAGCCGGGACTACCGACGTGTTGTAGAGCAGTACTTC. It encodes CASSRSRDYRRVVEQYF.

This clone was found a few times. The chain uses TRBV4-3 and TRBJ2-6; no clear D. Germline V CDR1 and CDR2: LGHNA, YSLEER. The CDR3 is made up of 18 amino acids. V lost 4 bases and J 2 bases, leaving 18 bases between the germline ends. The CDR3 DNA reads as TGCGCCAGCAGCCCTAATTCCGCATTTCTAACTGGGGCCAACGTCCTGACTTTC. Translated, it gives CASSPNSAFLTGANVLTF.

V usage is TRBV10-3 and J usage is TRBJ2-7; tentative D call: TRBD2 (7 bases). The CDR3 sequence is 17 residues long. Per the germline V gene, CDR1 is ENHRY and CDR2 is SYGVKD. V was pared by 0 bases and J by 3 bases, with 18 bases between. In DNA form, the CDR3 reads TGTGCCATCAGTGAGTCGGGGGAGGGACGGGGACACTACGAGCAGTACTTC. Protein sequence: CAISESGEGRGHYEQYF.

The chain carries TRBV5-1 and TRBJ2-5, with D possibly being TRBD2 (5 bases). Per the germline V gene, CDR1 is SGHRS and CDR2 is YFSETQ. This CDR3 region has 16 residues. Trimming shortened V by 4 bases and J by 2 bases, and 18 bases separated the two germline ends. CDR3 residues: CASSLGTRRDQETQYF. The DNA of the CDR3 is TGCGCCAGCAGCCTGGGAACTCGACGGGATCAAGAGACCCAGTACTTC.

A few counts support this clone. This chain uses TRBV5-1 with TRBJ2-7; a weak D match, TRBD1 (5 bases). CDR1 and CDR2 from the germline V gene are SGHRS and YFSETQ. This CDR3 comprises 14 residues. Trimming shortened V by 2 bases and J by 1 base, and 10 bases separated the two germline ends. Written as DNA, the CDR3 is TGCGCCAGCAGCTTTCAGGGATCGTCCTACGAGCAGTACTTC. Translated: CASSFQGSSYEQYF.

There are a few counts of this clone. This rearrangement joins TRBV30 to TRBJ1-2; D is ambiguous. Trimming pared 0 bases from V and 0 bases from J, leaving 5 bases between. The CDR3 totals 13 residues. Germline V gene sequence: CDR1 GTSNPN, CDR2 SVGIG (reference sequence). The CDR3 spells CAWSVNTNYGYTF. CDR3 in DNA: TGTGCCTGGAGTGTAAACACTAACTATGGCTACACCTTC.

The chain combines TRBV19 with TRBJ1-2, with a tentative D call TRBD1 (6 bases). There are 13 residues in the CDR3. Trimming took 5 bases from V and 2 from J, leaving 9 bases between them. From germline, CDR1 is LNHDA and CDR2 SQIVND (reference sequence). The CDR3: CASSSGTNYGYTF. The CDR3 region has the DNA TGTGCCAGTAGTTCCGGGACAAACTATGGCTACACCTTC.

This clone is termed medium-sized. This chain uses TRBV18 with TRBJ1-1; D is undetermined. The germline V gene encodes CDR1 KGHSH and CDR2 LQKENI. The CDR3 spans 13 residues. Deletions cut 6 bases from V and 1 base from J, with 9 bases between. The CDR3 bases are TGTGCCAGCTCCAATCAAGCGAACACTGAAGCTTTCTTT. It is translated as CASSNQANTEAFF.

This clone occurred a few times. This chain uses TRBV29-1 with TRBJ1-5, with D hard to call. CDR1 SQVTM and CDR2 ANQGSEA come from the germline V gene. This CDR3 spans 14 amino acids. V lost 7 bases, J lost 2 bases, and 15 bases lay in between. The CDR3 coding sequence is TGCAGCGCCGCGGAGGGTCGGGGCAATCAGCCCCAGCATTTT. It translates to CSAAEGRGNQPQHF.

V is TRBV12-5 and J is TRBJ2-1; 10 bases fit TRBD2. CDR1 is LGHNT and CDR2 is FRNRAP in the germline V gene. This CDR3 comprises 17 residues. V lost 0 bases and J lost 9; bases outside the gene matches: 11. The CDR3 reads CASGLVRGLAGEVEQFF. Written as DNA, the CDR3 is TGTGCTAGTGGTTTGGTACGGGGGCTAGCGGGGGAGGTTGAGCAGTTCTTC.

The sample holds a few counts of this clone. The V gene is TRBV5-4, the J gene TRBJ2-1; D call uncertain. The CDR3 is made up of 14 amino acids. The germline V and J ends were trimmed by 4 bases and 2 bases, with 10 bases remaining between them. Germline lookup yields CDR1 SGHNT and CDR2 YYREEE (reference sequence). The CDR3 sequence is CASSREATYNEQFF. Here the CDR3 DNA reads TGTGCCAGCAGCCGCGAGGCTACCTACAATGAGCAGTTCTTC.

This clone was observed a handful of times. J is TRBJ1-2 and V is TRBV4-3; D is ambiguous. Germline values: CDR1 LGHNA, CDR2 YSLEER. The CDR3 is 14 residues long. V was clipped by 0 bases and J by 9 bases, with 14 bases between them. The CDR3 DNA reads TGCGCCAGCAGCCAAGATCGGCGGTACGGTAGCTACACCTTC. It encodes CASSQDRRYGSYTF.

The chain carries TRBV9 and TRBJ2-1, with a weak D call TRBD2 (5 bases). CDR3 size: 18 residues. The V gene lost 3 bases and the J gene lost 0 bases, with 19 bases spanning the gap. Germline CDR1 and CDR2: SGDLS and YYNGEE. CDR3 loop: CASSEPRGRPSSYNEQFF. As DNA, the CDR3 is TGTGCCAGCAGCGAGCCCCGGGGAAGGCCGAGCTCCTACAATGAGCAGTTCTTC.

V and J are TRBV7-9 and TRBJ2-7, with 10 bases aligning to TRBD2. This CDR3 spans 13 amino acids. Germline V gene sequence: CDR1 SEHNR, CDR2 FQNEAQ (reference sequence). The V gene end was trimmed by 4 bases and the J gene end by 3 bases; junction bases not matched to a gene: 0. The CDR3 is CASSSSGSYEQYF. In nucleotides, the CDR3 is TGTGCCAGCAGCTCTAGCGGGAGCTACGAGCAGTACTTC.

This clone turned up a few times. V gene TRBV6-6 combines with J gene TRBJ1-4, with 7 bases lining up with TRBD1. Looked up from germline, CDR1 is MNHNY and CDR2 is SVGAGI (reference sequence). J was trimmed by 6 bases and V by 10 bases; bases with no gene match: 8. The CDR3 has 13 residues. The CDR3 DNA follows: TGTGCCACCACTGACAGGGAAGATGAAAAACTGTTTTTT. This encodes CATTDREDEKLFF.

This clone has only a few counts. This may be a read error, as it is one base from a much larger clone. The chain uses TRBV7-2 and TRBJ2-5; D gene unclear. The germline gives CDR1 SGHTA, CDR2 FQGNSA. V was clipped by 6 bases and J by 0 bases, with 5 bases between them. The CDR3 loop spans 12 amino acids. CDR3 in amino acids: CASSSYQETQYF. The DNA of the CDR3 is TGTGCCAGCAGTTCGTACCAAGAGACCCAGTACTTC.

The chain employs TRBV5-4 and TRBJ2-1; 13 positions match TRBD2. The germline V gene has CDR1 SGHNT and CDR2 YYREEE (reference sequence). V lost 5 bases and J lost 2; bases outside the gene matches: 4. CDR3 length: 16 residues. The CDR3 nucleotides read TGTGCCAGCAGTCAACTAGCGGGGGGGCCCTACAATGAGCAGTTCTTC. Amino acid sequence: CASSQLAGGPYNEQFF.